This record looks at one T cell receptor (beta chain) sequence and its context. This sample was taken from a study of cytomegalovirus exposure and HLA in healthy donors. The CDR3 is 16 residues long. In germline, CDR1 is SGHNT, CDR2 YENEEA. J was trimmed by 5 bases and V by 5 bases; bases with no gene match: 12. Primers: 60 Vbeta forward and 13 Jbeta reverse. Using immunoSEQ multiplex PCR, the repertoire was profiled, and TCRdb retains in-frame clones only, with some absent. Of roughly 150,000 clones listed, roughly 84% are singletons. The sample comprised PBMCs. The clonotype originates from a boy aged 2 to 10 in good health and CMV-seronegative. This chain joins TRBV11-3 and TRBJ2-7, with 10 bases identical to TRBD1. CDR3 coding DNA: TGTGCCAGCAGCCTAGGCGGTGGGACAGGGGTCAACGAGCAGTACTTC. Amino acid sequence: CASSLGGGTGVNEQYF.